These 27 T cell receptor beta chains came from one sample sequenced in a study of T cells of healthy individuals. In TCRdb, the 5' RACE reads were re-called with MiXCR into one record per CDR3 protein. The sample yields approximately 52,000 distinct CDR3 sequences, roughly 15% seen once. The receptor set was obtained from a human donor in good health.

The chain links TRBV7-2 to TRBJ2-3, with no clear D. The CDR3 is 14 amino acids. In germline, CDR1 is SGHTA, CDR2 FQGNSA. Trimming stripped 2 bases from V and 1 base from J, with 7 bases between. DNA of the CDR3: TGTGCCAGCAGCTTAATTAGAGGCACAGATACGCAGTATTTT. It translates to CASSLIRGTDTQYF.

In this sample, this clonotype turned up a few times. J is TRBJ2-7 and V is TRBV5-1; D perhaps matches TRBD1 (5 bases). The CDR3 consists of 13 residues. V was shortened by 0 bases and J by 4 bases, with 8 bases between the two germline ends. Germline V gives CDR1 SGHRS, CDR2 YFSETQ. The CDR3 nucleotides read TGCGCCAGCAGCTTGGGACAGATTTACGAGCAGTACTTC. Translation: CASSLGQIYEQYF.

A few counts support this clonotype. One end of the junction does not line up with germline, which may come from a read error. The CDR3 region has the DNA TGTGCCAGCAGCTCCGCCGGACTAGCGGCCCCTCACTTC. Protein product: CASSSAGLAAPHF. The chain has TRBV7-9 and TRBJ2-5, with TRBD2 matching over 10 bases. This CDR3 contains 13 residues. From germline, CDR1 is SEHNR and CDR2 FQNEAQ (reference sequence).

This clonotype was seen more than once but under ten times. The chain has TRBV5-1 and TRBJ2-7; the match to TRBD2 covers 12 bases. J was trimmed by 6 bases and V by 3 bases; bases with no gene match: 7. The CDR3 consists of 15 residues. In germline, CDR1 is SGHRS, CDR2 YFSETQ. The CDR3 here is CASSYGLAGLTEQYF. The CDR3 DNA follows: TGCGCCAGCAGCTATGGACTAGCGGGATTAACCGAGCAGTACTTC.

This clonotype came up many times. CDR3 bases: TGTGCCAGCAGCACTGGACTACCAGGTCGGGATACGCAGTATTTT. It specifies CASSTGLPGRDTQYF. The rearrangement joins TRBV27 to TRBJ2-3; D may be TRBD2 (6 bases). The CDR3 is 15 amino acids. CDR1 is MNHEY and CDR2 is SMNVEV in the germline V gene (reference sequence). V was clipped by 6 bases and J by 6 bases, with 19 bases between them.

This clonotype came up many times. V usage is TRBV2 and J usage is TRBJ2-1; D is ambiguous. The CDR3 has 13 residues. Germline V lookup: CDR1 SNHLY, CDR2 FYNNEI. The V and J ends lost 0 bases and 6 bases respectively, with 6 bases between them. CDR3 protein: CASSEAASNEQFF. Written as DNA, the CDR3 is TGTGCCAGCAGTGAAGCAGCGTCCAATGAGCAGTTCTTC.

Ten or more counts support this clonotype. The rearrangement uses TRBV29-1 and TRBJ2-5; D not resolved. This CDR3 has 11 residues. V dropped 7 bases and J dropped 5 bases, with 11 bases sitting between them. The germline V gene has CDR1 SQVTM and CDR2 ANQGSEA. In DNA form, the CDR3 reads TGCAGCGCCCAAAGGATGGAGACCCAGTACTTC. Its translation: CSAQRMETQYF.

This clonotype was found many times. The chain has TRBV19 and TRBJ2-1; 11 bases fit TRBD2. The CDR3 covers 19 residues. V shed 5 bases, J shed 4 bases, and the junction held 16 bases outside the gene matches. Germline V CDR1 and CDR2: LNHDA, SQIVND (reference sequence). The CDR3 protein is CASSPTPRSGGASYNEQFF. In DNA, the CDR3 is TGTGCCAGTAGTCCCACTCCCCGTAGCGGGGGGGCATCTTACAATGAGCAGTTCTTC.

The rearrangement uses TRBV24-1 and TRBJ2-5, with a tentative D call TRBD2 (6 bases). Germline V gives CDR1 KGHDR, CDR2 SFDVKD. The V gene lost 6 bases and the J gene lost 3 bases, with 10 bases spanning the gap. The CDR3 sequence is 13 residues long. The DNA of the CDR3 is TGTGCCACCAGTAGGGTAGCGGAAGAGACCCAGTACTTC. Translating it yields CATSRVAEETQYF.

There are a few counts of this clonotype. This chain connects TRBV7-2 to TRBJ2-7, with a possible D match to TRBD2 (6 bases). There are 12 residues in the CDR3. Germline values: CDR1 SGHTA, CDR2 FQGNSA. Trimming shortened V by 6 bases and J by 6 bases, and 12 bases separated the two germline ends. In nucleotides, the CDR3 is TGTGCCAGCAGGTTGGGGGGTGTCGAGCAGTACTTC. This gives the protein CASRLGGVEQYF.

This clonotype was recorded at least ten times. The J gene is TRBJ1-2, the V gene TRBV12-3 or TRBV12-4; a weak D match, TRBD1 (5 bases). With 4 bases removed from V and 7 bases from J, the gap between germline ends came to 7 bases. The CDR3 extends over 11 amino acids. The DNA of the CDR3 is TGTGCCAGCAGTTCAGGGTTTGGCTACACCTTC. As protein: CASSSGFGYTF.

The J gene is TRBJ2-7, the V gene TRBV27, with TRBD1 identical over 9 bases. This CDR3 is 15 amino acids long. V dropped 4 bases and J dropped 3; count of bases not matched to a gene: 7. Per the germline V gene, CDR1 is MNHEY and CDR2 is SMNVEV (reference sequence). Here the CDR3 reads CASSSKTGGIYEQYF. CDR3 DNA: TGTGCCAGCAGTTCAAAGACAGGGGGAATCTACGAGCAGTACTTC.

This clonotype has a count of ten or more. The rearrangement joins TRBV7-9 to TRBJ2-3; TRBD1 is a possible D gene (6 bases). Trimming shortened V by 5 bases and J by 0 bases, and 21 bases separated the two germline ends. From germline, CDR1 is SEHNR and CDR2 FQNEAQ (reference sequence). The CDR3 covers 18 residues. For the CDR3, the DNA is TGTGCCAGCAGCCCCCTTTTCCGGGACACCGAAAGCACAGATACGCAGTATTTT. It specifies CASSPLFRDTESTDTQYF.

This clonotype was counted a few times. The chain uses TRBV5-1 and TRBJ2-7; 9 positions match TRBD2. The germline V gene encodes CDR1 SGHRS and CDR2 YFSETQ. This CDR3 is 14 amino acids long. Trimming removed 4 bases from V and 4 bases from J; junction bases left unmatched: 6. The CDR3 DNA sequence: TGCGCCAGCAGCCCCGAGGCGGGAGGGTACGAGCAGTACTTC. Its translation is CASSPEAGGYEQYF.

This chain joins TRBV27 and TRBJ2-1, with a weak D call TRBD2 (6 bases). Trimming took 6 bases from V and 6 from J, leaving 18 bases between them. Germline V gene data show CDR1 as MNHEY and CDR2 as SMNVEV (reference sequence). This CDR3 has 15 amino acids. The DNA for the CDR3 is TGTGCCAGCAGCAGTTTCGGGACTGGAACCAATGAGCAGTTCTTC. This encodes CASSSFGTGTNEQFF.

For the CDR3, the DNA is TGTGCCAGCAGCCCCAGTCCGGACAGAAGTGGGGGCTACACCTTC. As protein: CASSPSPDRSGGYTF. The chain uses TRBV6-5 and TRBJ1-2; the D gene is possibly TRBD1 (6 bases). CDR1 and CDR2 (germline): MNHEY, SVGAGI. The CDR3 covers 15 residues. Trimming shortened V by 6 bases and J by 8 bases, and 22 bases separated the two germline ends.

The chain employs TRBV3-1 and TRBJ1-2; D might be TRBD1 (6 bases). V lost 1 base, J lost 7 bases, and 10 bases lay in between. Germline lookup yields CDR1 LGHDT and CDR2 YNNKEL (reference sequence). CDR3 length: 13 residues. The CDR3, as DNA: TGTGCCAGCAGCCAAGCCCTCAGGGGTGGCTACACCTTC. This translates into CASSQALRGGYTF.

A word on this clonotype: Germline and junction disagree at one end, which may indicate a read error. The chain recombines TRBV18 with TRBJ1-2, with D uncertain. This CDR3 has 9 residues. The V gene's germline CDR1 is KGHSH and CDR2 LQKENI. Written as DNA, the CDR3 is TGTGCCAGCTCACCAAGGAGAGGCTTC. Translating gives CASSPRRGF. The full variable domain, rest sourced from reference TRBV18 and TRBJ1-2, is NAGVMQNPRHLVRRRGQEARLRCSPMKGHSHVYWYRQLPEEGLKFMVYLQKENIIDESGMPKERFSAEFPKEGPSILRIQQVVRGDSAAYFCASSPRRGFGSGTRLTVV.

This clonotype has just a few counts. J is TRBJ2-7 and V is TRBV18, with D maybe TRBD2 (5 bases). The V end was cut by 2 bases, the J end by 3 bases, with 17 bases between. In germline, CDR1 is KGHSH, CDR2 LQKENI. The CDR3 is made up of 16 amino acids. The CDR3 nucleotides read TGTGCCAGCTCACCAGGATTCAGGAGAGGGAACTACGAGCAGTACTTC. Translating it yields CASSPGFRRGNYEQYF.

This clonotype was observed at least ten times. This sequence joins TRBV5-1 and TRBJ1-1; 8 nucleotides agree with TRBD1. In germline, CDR1 is SGHRS, CDR2 YFSETQ. CDR3 length: 14 residues. The junction had 6 bases not matched to a gene; V was cut back by 3 bases and J by 5 bases. CDR3 amino acids: CASSWRQGRTEAFF. CDR3 sequence (DNA): TGCGCCAGCAGCTGGCGACAGGGGAGGACTGAAGCTTTCTTT.

This clonotype was found many times. The V and J genes are TRBV10-3 and TRBJ2-1; 10 nucleotides align to TRBD2. In germline, CDR1 is ENHRY, CDR2 SYGVKD. This CDR3 region has 15 residues. V gave up 6 bases and J gave up 7 bases; unmatched junction bases: 9. CDR3 bases: TGTGCCATCAGCCGGGAAGCGGGAGGGATGAATGAGCAGTTCTTC. It codes for CAISREAGGMNEQFF.

This clonotype came up many times. This chain connects TRBV30 to TRBJ1-1; no clear D gene. With 4 bases removed from V and 5 bases from J, the gap between germline ends came to 8 bases. Germline loops: CDR1 GTSNPN, CDR2 SVGIG (reference sequence). The CDR3 length is 11 residues. As DNA, the CDR3 is TGTGCCTGGACGCGTGGTACTGAAGCTTTCTTT. Protein: CAWTRGTEAFF.

V and J are TRBV10-3 and TRBJ1-6; possibly TRBD1 for D (5 bases). Germline values: CDR1 ENHRY, CDR2 SYGVKD. The CDR3 runs 17 residues. The ends were cut back, 3 bases at V and 5 bases at J, with 17 bases in the middle. The CDR3 coding sequence is TGTGCCATCAGTGATAGGGGCAGATTAAGCGATAATTCACCCCTCCACTTT. Its protein product is CAISDRGRLSDNSPLHF.

In this sample, this clonotype turned up many times. The chain links TRBV2 to TRBJ2-5; D remains ambiguous. CDR3 size: 13 residues. Germline CDR1 reads SNHLY; CDR2 reads FYNNEI. V shed 5 bases and J shed 5 bases, with 12 bases lying between them. CDR3 bases: TGTGCCAGCAGTCTAGGGCGGCGCGAGACCCAGTACTTC. Translated: CASSLGRRETQYF. The whole variable domain, filled in from reference TRBV2 and TRBJ2-5, reads EPEVTQTPSHQVTQMGQEVILRCVPISNHLYFYWYRQILGQKVEFLVSFYNNEISEKSEIFDDQFSVERPDGSNFTLKIRSTKLEDSAMYFCASSLGRRETQYFGPGTRLLVL.

This CDR3 is CASSYILGSDTQYF. The CDR3 nucleotides are TGTGCCAGCAGTTACATCCTAGGGTCAGATACGCAGTATTTT. The chain combines TRBV6-2 or TRBV6-3 with TRBJ2-3; D ambiguous. CDR3 length: 14 residues. The V gene's germline CDR1 is MNHEY and CDR2 SVGEGT. Trimming cost V 2 bases and J 4 bases, with 10 bases left between them.

This chain connects TRBV29-1 to TRBJ2-1; a weak D match, TRBD1 (5 bases). Per germline, CDR1 SQVTM and CDR2 ANQGSEA. CDR3 length equals 12 residues. The ends were cut back, 7 bases at V and 0 bases at J, with 7 bases in the middle. The chain's CDR3 is CSARVSYNEQFF. CDR3 coding DNA: TGCAGCGCCAGGGTCTCCTACAATGAGCAGTTCTTC.

This chain uses TRBV7-2 with TRBJ2-5; 15 nucleotides align to TRBD2. The CDR3 has 17 residues. CDR1 SGHTA and CDR2 FQGNSA come from the germline V gene. The V gene end was trimmed by 5 bases and the J gene end by 4 bases; junction bases not matched to a gene: 8. CDR3 sequence reads: CASSPMGTSGGIETQYF. For the CDR3, the DNA is TGTGCCAGCAGCCCAATGGGGACTAGCGGGGGGATAGAGACCCAGTACTTC.